This record looks at one T cell receptor (beta chain) sequence and its context. One Seattle source followed patients from active infection through their disease course. This sample is drawn from a study of blood T cell repertoires in COVID-19. Study background: PBMCs, B-cell-depleted T cells, or T cells provided the cDNA or gDNA that made up the material.

CDR1 is LGHDT and CDR2 is YNNKEL in the germline V gene (reference sequence). J gave up 0 bases and V 0 bases, and 4 bases lay outside the gene matches. The CDR3 loop spans 17 amino acids. In the original analysis: From reference gene primer amplification, estimates of nucleated cell counts were derived. Method: immunoSEQ multiplex PCR; TCRdb's copy keeps in-frame clones and lacks some. That table furnishes V, J and clone size, whereas the DNA furnished D and trimming. This sample has around 220,000 clones, with roughly 80% found just once. The sequenced sample was peripheral blood. This rearrangement joins TRBV3-1 (or the pseudogene TRBV3-2) to TRBJ2-7, with 11 positions matching TRBD2. This TCR was recovered from an elderly woman with COVID-19, enrolled during active disease. DNA of the CDR3: TGTGCCAGCAGCCAAGATCCTAGCGGGGGGAGCTCCTACGAGCAGTACTTC. As protein: CASSQDPSGGSSYEQYF.